Detailed here is one TCR beta chain. Trimming left V 4 bases short and J 8 bases short, with 14 bases between. The CDR3 contains 12 residues. Germline V gene lookup returns CDR1 GTSNPN and CDR2 SVGIG (reference sequence). This sample was included in a study of blood T cell repertoires in COVID-19. Study as a whole: In each case, the material was cDNA or gDNA derived from T cells, B-cell-depleted T cells, or PBMCs.

As handled by the study authors: Amplification with reference gene primers provided the estimates of nucleated cell counts. This table comes from immunoSEQ multiplex PCR, and its TCRdb copy is limited to in-frame clones, with some not included. V, J and clone size derive from that table, while D and trimming were established from the DNA sequence. The table has some 46,000 clones, approximately 88% seen once; the top ten hold less than 8.5%. This TCR came from a man aged 45 to 65 with acute or convalescent COVID-19. The specimen was peripheral blood. J is TRBJ1-2 and V is TRBV30; weak D call: TRBD1 (6 bases). For the CDR3, the DNA is TGTGCCTGGACCTACAGGGTCGGCGGCTACACCTTC. It yields the protein CAWTYRVGGYTF.